This paragraph covers one T cell receptor beta chain sequence. Its target is not known. Trimming pared 6 bases from V and 6 bases from J, leaving 15 bases between. Germline CDR1 reads LNHDA; CDR2 reads SQIVND (reference sequence). The CDR3 has 14 residues. The assay was immunoSEQ multiplex PCR, and TCRdb's table has in-frame clones only and misses some. The data hold more than 100,000 clones, with 90% observed a single time. This specimen belongs to a study of OX40 agonist ivuxolimab in advanced cancers. For the study at large: Dose-escalation patients had hepatocellular carcinoma, melanoma, renal cell or head and neck cancer. General study points: Antigen specificity was not determined for the expanded peripheral T cells. Among T cells, CD8+ cells averaged more expanded clones than CD4+ cells.

The rearrangement uses TRBV19 and TRBJ1-5; tentative D call: TRBD1 (5 bases). Specimen: CD4+ or CD8+ T cells sorted from blood, collected in a trial of the OX40 agonist ivuxolimab. This TCR derives from an adult with an advanced solid tumor such as melanoma, head and neck, liver or kidney cancer. The DNA for the CDR3 is TGTGCCAGTAGACGGGGACCGGGGAGTCAGCCCCAGCATTTT. It is translated as CASRRGPGSQPQHF.